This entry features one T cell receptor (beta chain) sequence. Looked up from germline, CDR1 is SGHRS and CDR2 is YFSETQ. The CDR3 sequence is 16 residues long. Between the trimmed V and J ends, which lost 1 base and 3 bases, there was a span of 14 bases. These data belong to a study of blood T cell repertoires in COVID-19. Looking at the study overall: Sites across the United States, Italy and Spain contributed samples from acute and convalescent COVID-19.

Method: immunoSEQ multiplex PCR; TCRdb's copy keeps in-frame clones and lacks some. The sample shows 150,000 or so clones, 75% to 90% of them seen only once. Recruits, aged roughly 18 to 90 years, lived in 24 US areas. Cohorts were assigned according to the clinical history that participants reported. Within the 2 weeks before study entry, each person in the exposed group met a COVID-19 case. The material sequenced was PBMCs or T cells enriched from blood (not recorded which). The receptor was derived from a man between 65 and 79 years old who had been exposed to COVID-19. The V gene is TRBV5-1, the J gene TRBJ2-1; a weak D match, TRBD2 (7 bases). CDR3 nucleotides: TGCGCCAGCAGCTTGAGACCGGGGGGCGTCTACAATGAGCAGTTCTTC. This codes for CASSLRPGGVYNEQFF.